The present T cell receptor (beta chain) was sequenced within a study of cytomegalovirus exposure and HLA in healthy donors. General study findings and limits: In vitro, a few CMV-associated chains proved specific for CMV antigens. Cytomegalovirus status was reportedly diagnosed by the classifier with high sensitivity and specificity. Associated with cytomegalovirus, according to the listing, were 150 to 200 TCR beta chains.

The V gene's germline CDR1 is MNHNY and CDR2 SVGAGI (reference sequence). This CDR3 is built from 16 residues. Trimming cost V 0 bases and J 7 bases, with 15 bases left between them. Comments on this clone: Its antigen is as yet unknown.

Profiled with immunoSEQ multiplex PCR; TCRdb holds only in-frame clones, not every one. There are approximately 150,000 clones in the sample; approximately 90% occur only once, and under 0.8% lies in the top ten. Sample: PBMCs. The sequence was obtained from a young man in good health and CMV-seronegative. The chain links TRBV6-6 to TRBJ2-2; TRBD2 is a possible D gene (5 bases). The CDR3, as DNA: TGTGCCAGCAGTTACTCGAGCGGCGCCCGGGGCGGGGAGCTGTTTTTT. It translates to CASSYSSGARGGELFF.